This T cell receptor beta chain was obtained from a study of identifying expanded T cells in peripheral blood. Broader study findings: Variance in clone template counts between two-week samples significantly increased with total template count across all healthy donors. About 1.2 clones differed between technical replicates, versus around 15 and 19 over time.

Method: immunoSEQ multiplex PCR; TCRdb's copy keeps in-frame clones and lacks some. The sample has roughly 130,000 clones; 80% to 90% are singletons. Healthy donors had no documented immune events, such as infections, while sampled. On this clone itself: Its antigen remains unknown. Other DNA sequences in this sample translate to the same CDR3.

The source material was blood. This TCR derives from a person aged 18-70 years in good health.

CDR3 residues: CASSLRGNSNQPQHF. The CDR3, as DNA: TGTGCCAGTAGTCTCCGGGGAAATAGCAATCAGCCCCAGCATTTT. The V and J genes are TRBV19 and TRBJ1-5; no definite D call. This CDR3 region has 15 residues. Trimming removed 5 bases at V and 0 bases at J, with 11 bases between. The germline CDR1 and CDR2 sequences are LNHDA and SQIVND (reference sequence).